The clone carrying this T cell receptor beta chain was found once. Antigen: not known. Other DNA sequences in this specimen translate into the identical CDR3. This entry belongs to a study of shared clonotypes between healthy human individuals. The overall study: Donor ages ranged 18 to 49 years: a couple of women, a few men. CD4 naive and memory got three plates each, CD8 naive two, CD8 memory one.

All donors were Caucasian adults living in Nashville, Tennessee. Only in-frame clones appear in the TCRdb table, and some are missing; sequencing was by immunoSEQ multiplex PCR. Of 950,000 to 1,300,000 clones in the sample, about 74% were seen once. Whole-study results and caveats: Memory subsets generally showed lower estimated richness than naive subsets.

The origin of this receptor is a man aged 18 to 30 in good health. The specimen was memory CD4+ T cells sorted from blood. Indicated subset: CD45RA-negative fraction.

CDR3 protein: CASSPPAGETQYF. CDR3 nucleotides: TGTGCCAGCTCACCTCCAGCGGGAGAGACCCAGTACTTC. The gene calls are TRBV18 and TRBJ2-5; a weak D match, TRBD2 (6 bases). Germline V gene sequence: CDR1 KGHSH, CDR2 LQKENI. The CDR3 is 13 residues long. Trimming took 3 bases from V and 4 from J, leaving 9 bases between them. Supplemented by reference TRBV18 and TRBJ2-5, the full variable domain reads NAGVMQNPRHLVRRRGQEARLRCSPMKGHSHVYWYRQLPEEGLKFMVYLQKENIIDESGMPKERFSAEFPKEGPSILRIQQVVRGDSAAYFCASSPPAGETQYFGPGTRLLVL.